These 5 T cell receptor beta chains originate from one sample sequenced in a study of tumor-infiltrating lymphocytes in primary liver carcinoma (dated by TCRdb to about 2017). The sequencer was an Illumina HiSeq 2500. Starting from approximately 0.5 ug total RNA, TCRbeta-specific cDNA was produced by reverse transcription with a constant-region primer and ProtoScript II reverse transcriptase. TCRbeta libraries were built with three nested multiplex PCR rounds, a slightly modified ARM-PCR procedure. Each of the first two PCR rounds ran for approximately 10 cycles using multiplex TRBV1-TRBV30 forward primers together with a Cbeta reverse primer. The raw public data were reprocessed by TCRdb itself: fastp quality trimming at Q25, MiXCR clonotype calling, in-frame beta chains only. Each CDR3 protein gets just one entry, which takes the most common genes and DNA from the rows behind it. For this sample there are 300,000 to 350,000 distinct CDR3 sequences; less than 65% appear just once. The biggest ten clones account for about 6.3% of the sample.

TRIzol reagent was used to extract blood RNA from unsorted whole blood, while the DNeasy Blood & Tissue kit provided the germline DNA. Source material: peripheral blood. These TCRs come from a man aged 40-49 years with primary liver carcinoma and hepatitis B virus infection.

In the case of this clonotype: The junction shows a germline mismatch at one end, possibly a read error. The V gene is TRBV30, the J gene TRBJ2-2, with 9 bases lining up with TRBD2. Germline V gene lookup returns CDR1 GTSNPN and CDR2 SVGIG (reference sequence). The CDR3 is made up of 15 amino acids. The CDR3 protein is CAWQIAGANTWELFF. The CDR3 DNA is TGTGCCTGGCAAATAGCGGGAGCCAACACCTGGGAGCTGTTTTTT.

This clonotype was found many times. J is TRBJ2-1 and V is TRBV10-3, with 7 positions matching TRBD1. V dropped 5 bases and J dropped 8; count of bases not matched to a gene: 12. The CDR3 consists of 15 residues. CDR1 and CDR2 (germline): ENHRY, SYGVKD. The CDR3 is CAISIGGSATHEQFF. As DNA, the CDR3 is TGTGCCATCAGTATAGGGGGCTCAGCTACCCATGAGCAGTTCTTC.

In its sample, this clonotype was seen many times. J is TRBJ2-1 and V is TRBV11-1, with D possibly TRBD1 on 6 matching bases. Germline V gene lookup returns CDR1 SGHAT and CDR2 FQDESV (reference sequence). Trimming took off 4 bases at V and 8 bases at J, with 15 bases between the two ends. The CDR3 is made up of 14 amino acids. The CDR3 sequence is CASSSQGQFYEQFF. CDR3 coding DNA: TGTGCCAGCAGCTCCCAAGGACAGTTCTATGAGCAGTTCTTC. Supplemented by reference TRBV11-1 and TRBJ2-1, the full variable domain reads EAEVAQSPRYKITEKSQAVAFWCDPISGHATLYWYRQILGQGPELLVQFQDESVVDDSQLPKDRFSAERLKGVDSTLKIQPAELGDSAMYLCASSSQGQFYEQFFGPGTRLTVL.

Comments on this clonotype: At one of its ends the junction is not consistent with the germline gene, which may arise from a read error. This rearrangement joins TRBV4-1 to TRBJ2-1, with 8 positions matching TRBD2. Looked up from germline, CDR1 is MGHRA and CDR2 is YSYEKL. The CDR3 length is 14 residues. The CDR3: CASSPGLVSNEQLF. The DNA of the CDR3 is TGCGCCAGCAGCCCGGGACTAGTTAGCAATGAGCAGCTCTTC.

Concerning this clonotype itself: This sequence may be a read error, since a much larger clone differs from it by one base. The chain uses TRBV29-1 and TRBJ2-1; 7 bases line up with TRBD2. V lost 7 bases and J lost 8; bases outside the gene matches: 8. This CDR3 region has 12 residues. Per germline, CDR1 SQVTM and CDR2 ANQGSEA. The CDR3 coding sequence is TGCAGCGGCCAGGCGGGAGTGGATGAGCAGTTCTTC. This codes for CSGQAGVDEQFF.